The next 4 T cell receptor beta chains were all read from a single sample in a study of T cells in Graves' hyperthyroidism and ophthalmopathy. The source material, RNA transcripts, was used to amplify TCR beta CDR3 regions. An initial round of RT-PCR targeting the TCR CDR3 relied on the HTBI primer set. MiXCR was run by TCRdb on the multiplex PCR reads, yielding one entry per CDR3 protein. The repertoire holds fewer than 650,000 distinct CDR3 sequences, with about 15% as singletons. Sequenced sample: blood. These receptors were collected from a woman in her thirties or forties with Graves' hyperthyroidism.

This clonotype was counted many times. CDR3 loop: CASSQGQDYEQYF. The CDR3 nucleotides are TGTGCCAGCAGCCAAGGACAGGACTACGAGCAGTACTTC. The chain has TRBV3-1 and TRBJ2-7; the D gene is possibly TRBD1 (6 bases). V lost 1 base and J 3 bases, leaving 7 bases between the germline ends. CDR3 length equals 13 residues. Germline CDR1 LGHDT, CDR2 YNNKEL (reference sequence).

The genes are TRBV11-2 and TRBJ1-2, with TRBD1 matching over 9 bases. The CDR3 runs to 16 residues. Germline V CDR1 and CDR2: SGHAT, FQNNGV. V shed 5 bases and J 1 base; nucleotides not matched to a gene: 8. The CDR3: CASSQPGQGSNYGYTF. CDR3 DNA sequence: TGTGCCAGCAGCCAACCGGGACAGGGAAGTAACTATGGCTACACCTTC.

This clonotype was recorded only once. The V and J genes are TRBV12-3 or TRBV12-4 and TRBJ2-7; 9 bases line up with TRBD1. Trimming took 5 bases from V and 4 from J; bases not matched to a gene: 18. This CDR3 has 18 residues. This chain's CDR3 is CASSTGTGHLRATYEQYF. CDR3 nucleotides: TGTGCCAGCAGTACCGGGACAGGGCACCTGAGGGCTACTTACGAGCAGTACTTC.

This clonotype was seen a handful of times. V is TRBV20-1 and J is TRBJ2-7, with no clear D. The CDR3 runs 11 residues. The V gene's germline CDR1 is DFQATT and CDR2 SNEGSKA (reference sequence). V lost 5 bases to trimming and J lost 6 bases, with 11 bases between them. In DNA, the CDR3 is TGCAGTGCTCCGGCGGCCTCCGAGCAGTACTTC. Its protein is CSAPAASEQYF.